This passage covers 3 T cell receptor beta chains from one sample sequenced in a study of cytomegalovirus exposure and HLA in healthy donors. Both 60 Vbeta primers and 13 Jbeta primers went into the PCR. The repertoire was sequenced with immunoSEQ multiplex PCR; TCRdb's copy has only in-frame clones and lacks some. The sample carries about 250,000 clones, roughly 70% recorded once. The specimen sequenced was PBMCs. These receptors were collected from a female donor in good health and CMV-seronegative.

The chain employs TRBV5-6 and TRBJ2-1; D gene ambiguous. Germline-derived CDR1 and CDR2 are SGHDT and YYEEEE. This CDR3 region has 15 residues. V dropped 4 bases and J dropped 0 bases, with 11 bases sitting between them. For the CDR3, the DNA is TGTGCCAGCAGCCCGGTCTTAAGCTCCTACAATGAGCAGTTCTTC. Translated: CASSPVLSSYNEQFF.

As to this clone: The junction departs from germline at one end; a sequencing error may be responsible. This chain links TRBV5-1 with TRBJ2-2, with TRBD1 as a possible D gene (5 bases). Germline V gives CDR1 SGHRS, CDR2 YFSETQ. The CDR3 sequence is 13 residues long. As DNA, the CDR3 is TGCGTCAGCAGCTTGGTAGGGGCCGGGGAGCTGTTTTTT. Translation: CVSSLVGAGELFF.

J is TRBJ2-3 and V is TRBV15; 7 bases map to TRBD1. CDR1 LNHNV and CDR2 YYDKDF come from the germline V gene (reference sequence). V shed 3 bases, J shed 1 base, and the junction held 4 bases outside the gene matches. This CDR3 is 15 amino acids long. CDR3 nucleotide sequence: TGTGCCACCAGCAGGCAGGGGGACCGCACAGATACGCAGTATTTT. It specifies CATSRQGDRTDTQYF.